The next 10 T cell receptor beta chains were all read from a single sample in a study of response to subunit inactivated influenza vaccine. TCRdb processed the RT-PCR reads anew with MiXCR; each CDR3 protein has one entry. The sample has a few hundred thousand distinct CDR3 sequences; about 20% are singletons. Sequencing used PBMCs from blood, obtained approximately 22 months after vaccination. Receptor source: a man between 45 and 75 years old who received an inactivated influenza vaccine.

V usage is TRBV14 and J usage is TRBJ2-1; D gene uncertain. The V and J ends lost 1 base and 8 bases respectively, with 9 bases between them. The length of the CDR3 is 13 residues. From germline, CDR1 is SGHDN and CDR2 FVKESK. The CDR3 here is CASSQGIWDEQFF. CDR3 DNA sequence: TGTGCCAGCAGCCAAGGAATATGGGATGAGCAGTTCTTC. Filled out from reference TRBV14 and TRBJ2-1, the complete variable domain reads EAGVTQFPSHSVIEKGQTVTLRCDPISGHDNLYWYRRVMGKEIKFLLHFVKESKQDESGMPNNRFLAERTGGTYSTLKVQPAELEDSGVYFCASSQGIWDEQFFGPGTRLTVL.

The V call is TRBV20-1, the J call TRBJ1-2; 8 nucleotides line up with TRBD1. The CDR3 length is 17 residues. With 0 bases clipped from V and 2 bases from J, the junction kept 11 bases outside the gene matches. Germline V lookup: CDR1 DFQATT, CDR2 SNEGSKA (reference sequence). The CDR3 DNA reads TGCAGTGCTAGAGATCCGAGGACAGGGAGTTCCAACTATGGCTACACCTTC. It translates to CSARDPRTGSSNYGYTF.

This chain uses TRBV20-1 with TRBJ2-7; the D call may be TRBD1 or TRBD2 (6 bases each). This CDR3 contains 11 residues. CDR1 DFQATT and CDR2 SNEGSKA come from the germline V gene (reference sequence). Trimming removed 5 bases from V and 3 bases from J, with 8 bases in between. The CDR3 here is CSAGGRYEQYF. CDR3 nucleotide sequence: TGCAGTGCTGGGGGGCGCTACGAGCAGTACTTC.

In its sample, this clonotype was seen a few times. The gene calls are TRBV4-2 and TRBJ2-1, with TRBD2 matching over 8 bases. Germline CDR1 and CDR2: LGHNA and YNFKEQ. V was pared by 1 base and J by 10 bases, with 18 bases of the junction left unmatched. The CDR3 contains 18 residues. CDR3 protein: CASSQVRMGSGNAKEQFF. CDR3 sequence (DNA): TGTGCCAGCAGCCAAGTTCGGATGGGTAGCGGGAACGCCAAGGAGCAGTTCTTC.

This sequence joins TRBV19 and TRBJ1-2, with D unresolved. The germline V gene has CDR1 LNHDA and CDR2 SQIVND (reference sequence). The CDR3 runs 13 residues. V lost 5 bases to trimming and J lost 5 bases, with 12 bases between them. For the CDR3, the DNA is TGTGCCAGTAGTGGACCGATACAATATGGCTACACCTTC. Amino acids: CASSGPIQYGYTF.

This sequence joins TRBV4-1 and TRBJ2-7; TRBD1 agrees at 7 bases. The CDR3 has 13 amino acids. The V gene end was trimmed by 1 base and the J gene end by 5 bases; junction bases not matched to a gene: 2. Per germline, CDR1 MGHRA and CDR2 YSYEKL. The DNA for the CDR3 is TGCGCCAGCAGCCAAGTTGGACAGGACGAGCAGTACTTC. Translated, it gives CASSQVGQDEQYF.

The rearrangement uses TRBV20-1 and TRBJ2-1, with 14 bases matching TRBD2. This CDR3 region has 16 residues. Germline trimming cut 3 bases from V and 2 bases from J; bases unmatched to any gene: 3. Per germline, CDR1 DFQATT and CDR2 SNEGSKA (reference sequence). The CDR3 DNA reads as TGCAGTGCTAGGGGGACTAGCGGGAGTGCCTACAATGAGCAGTTCTTC. The encoded protein is CSARGTSGSAYNEQFF.

J is TRBJ2-2 and V is TRBV19; unclear D gene. The CDR3 is made up of 10 amino acids. With 10 bases removed from V and 6 bases from J, the gap between germline ends came to 6 bases. Germline CDR1 reads LNHDA; CDR2 reads SQIVND (reference sequence). In DNA form, the CDR3 reads TGTGCCACACGCGCCGGGGAGCTGTTTTTT. This encodes CATRAGELFF.

This chain uses TRBV4-3 with TRBJ1-6; D ambiguous. This CDR3 comprises 15 residues. Trimming removed 4 bases at V and 5 bases at J, with 12 bases between. Germline-derived CDR1 and CDR2 are LGHNA and YSLEER. CDR3 loop: CASSLGPPNNSPLHF. In DNA, the CDR3 is TGCGCCAGCAGCCTCGGACCGCCCAATAATTCACCCCTCCACTTT.

DNA for the CDR3: TGTGCCAGCAGCCAAGGTACAGGGGCCGCGCAAAAACTGTTTTTT. This translates into CASSQGTGAAQKLFF. The chain couples TRBV3-1 to TRBJ1-4, with 7 positions matching TRBD1. From germline, CDR1 is LGHDT and CDR2 YNNKEL (reference sequence). The CDR3 sequence is 15 residues long. V shed 1 base and J 9 bases; nucleotides not matched to a gene: 8.